This T cell receptor beta chain was observed in a study of post-analysis software for immune sequencing data. Study background: As for disease course, relapsing-remitting, secondary progressive and progressive-relapsing multiple sclerosis were all included. Study-level findings and limits: TRBV segments more frequent in patients than in controls numbered five and included TRBV5-6, TRBV5-1 and TRBV20-1. Strong co-clustering by F measure linked samples that shared a preparation batch.

This clonotype appeared a few times. Its antigen is unidentified. The CDR3 covers 18 residues. The trim removed 0 bases at V and 0 bases at J, leaving 5 bases unmatched. Germline CDR1 reads MGHDK; CDR2 reads SYGVNS. The authors incorporated unique molecular identifiers into the TCR beta cDNA libraries. When 1 to 10 million T cells were used, they gave 500,000 or so cDNA molecules. TCRdb re-called the PCR reads through MiXCR, storing one row per CDR3 protein. The data hold approximately 460,000 distinct CDR3 sequences, with roughly 45% observed a single time. The chain carries TRBV25-1 and TRBJ2-1, with 10 positions matching TRBD2. The sequence came from a girl aged 5-17 years with multiple sclerosis. The sequencing input was blood. CDR3 amino acids: CASSEYGVAGGSYNEQFF. The CDR3 DNA reads as TGTGCCAGCAGTGAATATGGGGTAGCGGGAGGCTCCTACAATGAGCAGTTCTTC. The full variable domain, completed using reference TRBV25-1 and TRBJ2-1, is EADIYQTPRYLVIGTGKKITLECSQTMGHDKMYWYQQDPGMELHLIHYSYGVNSTEKGDLSSESTVSRIRTEHFPLTLESARPSHTSQYLCASSEYGVAGGSYNEQFFGPGTRLTVL.